Each of the 32 T cell receptor beta chains below was sequenced from the same sample in a study of T cell responses to AZD1222 COVID-19 vaccine. TCRdb's copy holds only in-frame clones and misses some; the assay was immunoSEQ multiplex PCR. The table includes 160,000 or so clones, 75% to 90% detected once. Sequencing used peripheral blood, obtained 28 days after the second dose of the MenACWY control vaccine. The receptors were gathered from an adult who received the MenACWY meningococcal vaccine as a control.

This clone was detected a few times. This rearrangement joins TRBV19 to TRBJ2-7; D possibly corresponds to TRBD1 (6 bases). Germline V CDR1 and CDR2: LNHDA, SQIVND (reference sequence). Trimming cost V 0 bases and J 5 bases, with 11 bases left between them. CDR3 length: 14 residues. CDR3 region: CASSIDRTVHEQYF. CDR3 coding DNA: TGTGCCAGTAGTATAGATCGGACAGTCCACGAGCAGTACTTC.

This rearrangement joins TRBV5-4 to TRBJ2-3, with D tentatively TRBD2 (6 bases). This CDR3 is 14 amino acids long. V was cut by 5 bases and J by 2 bases, with 12 bases left in between. Germline V gene sequence: CDR1 SGHNT, CDR2 YYREEE (reference sequence). Written as DNA, the CDR3 is TGTGCCAGCAGGCCTTGGACTAACACAGATACGCAGTATTTT. As protein: CASRPWTNTDTQYF.

The chain is built from TRBV2 and TRBJ1-2; TRBD1 agrees at 7 bases. Germline assignment: CDR1 SNHLY and CDR2 FYNNEI. The CDR3 has 14 amino acids. V shed 5 bases, J shed 6 bases, and the junction held 9 bases outside the gene matches. The DNA of the CDR3 is TGTGCCAGCAGTTTACAGGGGCTGAGGGATGGCTACACCTTC. As protein: CASSLQGLRDGYTF.

This chain uses TRBV7-6 with TRBJ1-2; D remains unclear. This CDR3 region has 16 residues. CDR1 and CDR2 (germline): SGHVS, FNYEAQ. The V end was cut by 5 bases, the J end by 2 bases, with 18 bases between. This chain's CDR3 is CASSPQLDPSNYGYTF. CDR3 in DNA: TGTGCCAGCAGCCCCCAGCTCGACCCCTCAAACTATGGCTACACCTTC.

The V and J genes are TRBV28 and TRBJ1-2, with D unresolved. This CDR3 spans 12 amino acids. CDR1 MDHEN and CDR2 SYDVKM come from the germline V gene. Trimming took 7 bases from V and 4 from J, leaving 10 bases between them. CDR3 region: CASTAVAYGYTF. For the CDR3, the DNA is TGTGCCAGCACTGCGGTTGCCTATGGCTACACCTTC.

This chain connects TRBV6-5 to TRBJ2-7; 11 bases are shared with TRBD1. There are 15 residues in the CDR3. Trimming cost V 7 bases and J 7 bases; bases outside gene matches: 12. CDR1 and CDR2 from the germline V gene are MNHEY and SVGAGI. CDR3 sequence reads: CASTNPGTGGLEQYF. The CDR3 nucleotides are TGTGCCAGCACCAACCCCGGGACAGGGGGTTTGGAGCAGTACTTC.

The chain has TRBV11-3 and TRBJ1-2; D is ambiguous. Trimming left V 2 bases short and J 5 bases short, with 6 bases between. CDR1 is SGHNT, CDR2 YENEEA, per germline. This CDR3 comprises 12 residues. CDR3: CASSLWVYGYTF. For the CDR3, the DNA is TGTGCCAGCAGCTTATGGGTTTATGGCTACACCTTC. Looking up the rest from reference TRBV11-3 and TRBJ1-2 gives the full variable domain: EAGVVQSPRYKIIEKKQPVAFWCNPISGHNTLYWYLQNLGQGPELLIRYENEEAVDDSQLPKDRFSAERLKGVDSTLKIQPAELGDSAVYLCASSLWVYGYTFGSGTRLTVV.

The rearrangement links TRBV6-5 to TRBJ1-5; D is perhaps TRBD1 (5 bases). Germline values: CDR1 MNHEY, CDR2 SVGAGI. Trimming left V 7 bases short and J 5 bases short, with 9 bases between. CDR3 length: 12 amino acids. CDR3 sequence reads: CASKGTYQPQHF. The CDR3 DNA sequence: TGTGCCAGCAAGGGGACCTATCAGCCCCAGCATTTT.

CDR3 in DNA: TGTGCCAGCAGCTTTTCCGTTCCCCTAGCCAAAAACATTCAGTACTTC. Its translation is CASSFSVPLAKNIQYF. The chain has TRBV11-2 and TRBJ2-4; no clear D gene. Germline V gene data show CDR1 as SGHAT and CDR2 as FQNNGV. The CDR3 is made up of 16 amino acids. Trimming took 3 bases from V and 0 from J, leaving 12 bases between them.

The V call is TRBV5-1, the J call TRBJ2-3; D ambiguous. V lost 0 bases to trimming and J lost 3 bases, with 17 bases between them. This CDR3 is built from 17 residues. Per the germline V gene, CDR1 is SGHRS and CDR2 is YFSETQ. DNA of the CDR3: TGCGCCAGCAGCTTGGGTGGCAGCTCCCTTCCAACAGATACGCAGTATTTT. This gives the protein CASSLGGSSLPTDTQYF. The complete variable domain, with remaining parts taken from reference TRBV5-1 and TRBJ2-3, reads KAGVTQTPRYLIKTRGQQVTLSCSPISGHRSVSWYQQTPGQGLQFLFEYFSETQRNKGNFPGRFSGRQFSNSRSEMNVSTLELGDSALYLCASSLGGSSLPTDTQYFGPGTRLTVL.

The rearrangement joins TRBV6-4 to TRBJ2-1, with TRBD2 matching 9 bases. CDR1 and CDR2 from the germline V gene are MRHNA and SNTAGT. Trimming cost V 8 bases and J 9 bases; bases outside gene matches: 8. This CDR3 is built from 13 residues. CDR3 residues: CASGREGRAEQFF. CDR3 DNA sequence: TGTGCCAGCGGGCGGGAGGGCCGAGCTGAGCAGTTCTTC.

A note on this clone: Other DNA sequences from this sample encode an identical CDR3 as well. The V and J genes are TRBV7-2 and TRBJ1-1; D gene unclear. Trimming cost V 1 base and J 4 bases, with 7 bases left between them. Germline V gene lookup returns CDR1 SGHTA and CDR2 FQGNSA. This CDR3 comprises 13 residues. The CDR3 sequence is CASSLGVGTEAFF. CDR3 coding DNA: TGTGCCAGCAGCTTAGGGGTGGGCACTGAAGCTTTCTTT.

The V gene is TRBV7-2, the J gene TRBJ1-4; 9 positions match TRBD1. Germline CDR1 is SGHTA and CDR2 is FQGNSA. Germline trimming cut 7 bases from V and 8 bases from J; bases unmatched to any gene: 8. This CDR3 has 14 residues. CDR3 region: CASNVQGASEKLFF. CDR3 bases: TGTGCCAGCAACGTACAGGGGGCATCGGAAAAACTGTTTTTT. The full variable domain, its missing parts supplied by reference TRBV7-2 and TRBJ1-4, is GAGVSQSPSNKVTEKGKDVELRCDPISGHTALYWYRQSLGQGLEFLIYFQGNSAPDKSGLPSDRFSAERTGGSVSTLTIQRTQQEDSAVYLCASNVQGASEKLFFGSGTQLSVL.

The chain carries TRBV28 and TRBJ2-1; 8 nucleotides agree with TRBD1. The germline V gene encodes CDR1 MDHEN and CDR2 SYDVKM. The CDR3 is 14 residues long. Trimming took 8 bases from V and 8 from J; bases not matched to a gene: 11. CDR3 protein: CASQLLTGVDEQFF. As DNA, the CDR3 is TGTGCCAGCCAACTTTTGACAGGGGTCGATGAGCAGTTCTTC.

The chain has TRBV6-5 and TRBJ1-4, with unresolved D. CDR1 and CDR2 from the germline V gene are MNHEY and SVGAGI. V was shortened by 6 bases and J by 0 bases, with 8 bases between the two germline ends. The CDR3 is 14 residues long. The CDR3 coding sequence is TGTGCCAGCAGGGAGATTGCAACTAATGAAAAACTGTTTTTT. Amino acids: CASREIATNEKLFF.

This chain connects TRBV7-9 to TRBJ1-2, with TRBD1 matching 11 bases. From germline, CDR1 is SEHNR and CDR2 FQNEAQ (reference sequence). After removal of 1 base from V and 4 bases from J, the junction contained 2 bases not matched to a gene. The CDR3 has 15 amino acids. The CDR3 DNA sequence: TGTGCCAGCAGCTTAGGGGACAGGGGGTCCTATGGCTACACCTTC. Encoded protein: CASSLGDRGSYGYTF.

This clone has just one count. V gene TRBV2 combines with J gene TRBJ1-5; 9 positions match TRBD1. The germline V gene encodes CDR1 SNHLY and CDR2 FYNNEI. The CDR3 is made up of 15 amino acids. Germline trimming cut 8 bases from V and 2 bases from J; bases unmatched to any gene: 7. CDR3 in amino acids: CASRDRDLGNQPQHF. In nucleotides, the CDR3 is TGTGCCAGCCGGGACAGGGATTTGGGCAATCAGCCCCAGCATTTT.

The chain combines TRBV7-2 with TRBJ2-7, with D hard to call. The CDR3 runs to 13 residues. The germline V gene encodes CDR1 SGHTA and CDR2 FQGNSA. The V and J ends lost 1 base and 7 bases respectively, with 11 bases between them. The CDR3 DNA reads as TGTGCCAGCAGCTTAGTTTGGCAGGATGAGCAGTACTTC. Protein sequence: CASSLVWQDEQYF.

This clone came up once. The chain links TRBV18 to TRBJ2-7; D ambiguous. V was shortened by 5 bases and J by 0 bases, with 11 bases between the two germline ends. CDR1 is KGHSH, CDR2 LQKENI, per germline. This CDR3 has 14 residues. CDR3 in DNA: TGTGCCAGCTCAAACCGCAACCCCTCCTACGAGCAGTACTTC. Amino acids: CASSNRNPSYEQYF.

The rearrangement joins TRBV21-1 to TRBJ1-1; the table gives TRBD1 as D, unverified against the DNA. TRBV21-1 is described as a pseudogene. The CDR3 covers 13 residues. For the CDR3, the DNA is TGTGCCAGCAGCCCCCGGTTGGGCCTACCAGCTTTCTTT. Its translation is CASSPRLGLPAFF.

This chain links TRBV30 with TRBJ1-2; D may be TRBD1 (5 bases). CDR3 length equals 16 residues. The V end was cut by 3 bases, the J end by 3 bases, with 20 bases between. The germline V gene has CDR1 GTSNPN and CDR2 SVGIG (reference sequence). CDR3 loop: CAWSPGERWTDYGYTF. CDR3 nucleotides: TGTGCCTGGAGCCCGGGGGAGCGTTGGACGGACTATGGCTACACCTTC.

The chain is built from TRBV19 and TRBJ2-3; a weak D match, TRBD1 (6 bases). In germline, CDR1 is LNHDA, CDR2 SQIVND (reference sequence). With 8 bases removed from V and 1 base from J, the gap between germline ends came to 13 bases. The CDR3 contains 14 residues. CDR3 nucleotides: TGTGCCAGTGGTAGGGGGATGGGCACAGATACGCAGTATTTT. Amino acids: CASGRGMGTDTQYF.

The rearrangement links TRBV7-2 to TRBJ2-2; 7 nucleotides line up with TRBD1. Germline CDR1 SGHTA, CDR2 FQGNSA. CDR3 length: 15 residues. With V trimmed by 6 bases and J by 7 bases, 11 bases remained unmatched. CDR3 sequence reads: CASRSQGDKGGELFF. The CDR3 coding sequence is TGTGCCAGCAGATCTCAGGGGGATAAGGGCGGGGAGCTGTTTTTT. Based on the CDR3 plus reference TRBV7-2 and TRBJ2-2, the full variable domain is GAGVSQSPSNKVTEKGKDVELRCDPISGHTALYWYRQSLGQGLEFLIYFQGNSAPDKSGLPSDRFSAERTGGSVSTLTIQRTQQEDSAVYLCASRSQGDKGGELFFGEGSRLTVL.

The chain links TRBV7-2 to TRBJ1-1, with D uncertain. CDR1 is SGHTA, CDR2 FQGNSA, per germline. This CDR3 spans 13 amino acids. Trimming shortened V by 1 base and J by 7 bases, and 10 bases separated the two germline ends. The CDR3, as DNA: TGTGCCAGCAGCTTAGGGCAGGCTTATGAAGCTTTCTTT. Translation gives CASSLGQAYEAFF.

The chain recombines TRBV27 with TRBJ2-2; D is uncertain. Germline V lookup: CDR1 MNHEY, CDR2 SMNVEV (reference sequence). The CDR3 loop spans 13 amino acids. V shed 10 bases and J shed 3 bases, with 12 bases lying between them. CDR3 in DNA: TGTGCCACCTCCCAATATTACACCGGGGAGCTGTTTTTT. Protein: CATSQYYTGELFF.

The chain couples TRBV7-2 to TRBJ1-3; no firm D call. The CDR3 covers 15 residues. Germline CDR1 reads SGHTA; CDR2 reads FQGNSA. V lost 3 bases to trimming and J lost 1 base, with 10 bases between them. CDR3 sequence (DNA): TGTGCCAGCAGCTTTTCGCCCTTTTCTGGAAACACCATATATTTT. Protein sequence: CASSFSPFSGNTIYF. Full variable domain (rest looked up from reference TRBV7-2 and TRBJ1-3): GAGVSQSPSNKVTEKGKDVELRCDPISGHTALYWYRQSLGQGLEFLIYFQGNSAPDKSGLPSDRFSAERTGGSVSTLTIQRTQQEDSAVYLCASSFSPFSGNTIYFGEGSWLTVV.

The chain combines TRBV6-6 with TRBJ1-5; D is perhaps TRBD1 (5 bases). Per the germline V gene, CDR1 is MNHNY and CDR2 is SVGAGI (reference sequence). The ends were cut back, 5 bases at V and 8 bases at J, with 22 bases in the middle. The CDR3 loop spans 16 amino acids. The CDR3 region has the DNA TGTGCCAGCAGTCAGCGGGGGGAATTGGGAAAAAAGCCCCAGCATTTT. It translates to CASSQRGELGKKPQHF.

The rearrangement joins TRBV6-2 or TRBV6-3 to TRBJ2-7; 8 bases line up with TRBD1. The length of the CDR3 is 14 residues. The V gene end was trimmed by 5 bases and the J gene end by 5 bases; junction bases not matched to a gene: 8. The germline gives CDR1 MNHEY, CDR2 SVGEGT. This CDR3 reads CASSPRDRRHEQYF. The CDR3 nucleotides read TGTGCCAGCAGTCCCCGGGACAGGAGGCACGAGCAGTACTTC.

The chain couples TRBV24-1 to TRBJ1-5; D is possibly TRBD1 (5 bases). The length of the CDR3 is 12 residues. The V end was cut by 4 bases, the J end by 8 bases, with 8 bases between. Per germline, CDR1 KGHDR and CDR2 SFDVKD. The CDR3 loop is CATSERGEPQHF. As DNA, the CDR3 is TGTGCCACCAGTGAGCGGGGGGAGCCCCAGCATTTT.

The chain joins TRBV7-9 to TRBJ2-7, with no clear D. The CDR3 length is 14 residues. Trimming stripped 1 base from V and 3 bases from J, with 10 bases between. Germline CDR1 is SEHNR and CDR2 is FQNEAQ (reference sequence). The CDR3 loop is CASSLVPLGYEQYF. Here the CDR3 DNA reads TGTGCCAGCAGCTTAGTACCCCTTGGCTACGAGCAGTACTTC.

The J gene is TRBJ2-2, the V gene TRBV5-1; D is unclear. The germline V gene has CDR1 SGHRS and CDR2 YFSETQ. The CDR3 covers 15 residues. The germline V and J ends were trimmed by 2 bases and 0 bases, with 8 bases remaining between them. CDR3 sequence: CASSFLDPNTGELFF. The CDR3 region has the DNA TGCGCCAGCAGCTTCTTAGACCCGAACACCGGGGAGCTGTTTTTT.

The count of this clone is one. The V gene is TRBV6-5, the J gene TRBJ1-5; TRBD1 agrees at 10 bases. The V and J ends lost 6 bases and 11 bases, in that order; junction bases with no gene match: 13. The germline V gene has CDR1 MNHEY and CDR2 SVGAGI. This CDR3 spans 15 amino acids. CDR3 nucleotides: TGTGCCAGCAGGTCCGGGACAGGGGTTATGGTGGCCCAGCATTTT. The encoded protein is CASRSGTGVMVAQHF.